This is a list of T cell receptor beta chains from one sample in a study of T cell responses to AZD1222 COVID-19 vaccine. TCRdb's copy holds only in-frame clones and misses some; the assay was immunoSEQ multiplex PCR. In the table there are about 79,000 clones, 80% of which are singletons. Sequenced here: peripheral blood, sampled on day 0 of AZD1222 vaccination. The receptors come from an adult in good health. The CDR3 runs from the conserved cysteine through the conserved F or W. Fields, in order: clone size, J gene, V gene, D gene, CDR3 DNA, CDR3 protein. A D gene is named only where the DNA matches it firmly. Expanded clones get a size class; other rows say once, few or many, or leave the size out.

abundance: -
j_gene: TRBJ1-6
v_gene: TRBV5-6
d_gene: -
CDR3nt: TGTGCCAGCAGCTTGTATGCCGGGGCAGGACCCCTCCACTTT
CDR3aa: CASSLYAGAGPLHF

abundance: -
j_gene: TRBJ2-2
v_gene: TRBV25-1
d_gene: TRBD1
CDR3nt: TGTGCCAGCAGGACGGGACAGGGGGCCCCCCGCGCCGGGGAGCTGTTTTTT
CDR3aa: CASRTGQGAPRAGELFF

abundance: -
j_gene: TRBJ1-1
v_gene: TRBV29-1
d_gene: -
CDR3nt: TGCAGCGTAATTCTGGACACTGAAGCTTTCTTT
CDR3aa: CSVILDTEAFF

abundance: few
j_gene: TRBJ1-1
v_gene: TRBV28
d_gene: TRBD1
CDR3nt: TGTGCCAGCAGGGTCGACAGGGTTAACACTGAAGCTTTCTTT
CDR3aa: CASRVDRVNTEAFF

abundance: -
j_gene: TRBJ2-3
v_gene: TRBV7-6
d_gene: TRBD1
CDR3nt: TGTGCCAGCAGCTTAGAGCGCGGACAGGCAACAGATACGCAGTATTTT
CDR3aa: CASSLERGQATDTQYF

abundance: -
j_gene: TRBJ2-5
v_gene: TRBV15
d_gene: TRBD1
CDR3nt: TGTGCCACCAGCCGCCAGACAGGGTTCGAGACCCAGTACTTC
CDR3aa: CATSRQTGFETQYF

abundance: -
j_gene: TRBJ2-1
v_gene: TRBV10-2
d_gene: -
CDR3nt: TGCGCCGGTCGAGGGATTGAGCAGTTCTTC
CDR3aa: CAGRGIEQFF

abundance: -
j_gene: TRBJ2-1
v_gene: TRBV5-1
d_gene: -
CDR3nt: TGCGCCAGCAGCTTTGCAGGGGTCAATGAGCAGTTCTTC
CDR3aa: CASSFAGVNEQFF

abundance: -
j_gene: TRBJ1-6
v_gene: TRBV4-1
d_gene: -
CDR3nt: TGCGCCAGCAGCCGACTAAATCTAAATTCACCCCTCCACTTT
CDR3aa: CASSRLNLNSPLHF

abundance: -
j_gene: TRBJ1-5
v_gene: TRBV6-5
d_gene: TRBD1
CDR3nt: TGTGCCAGCACTTATACAGGGGGCGCCTATCAGCCCCAGCATTTT
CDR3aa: CASTYTGGAYQPQHF

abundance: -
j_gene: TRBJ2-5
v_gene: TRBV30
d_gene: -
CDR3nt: TGTGCCTGGAGTGTCTCTAGCGTTAGGGAGACCCAGTACTTC
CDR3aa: CAWSVSSVRETQYF

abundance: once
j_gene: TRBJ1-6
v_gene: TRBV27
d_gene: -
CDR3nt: TGTGCCAGCAGTTGGGGACGTAGCCCTTCACCCCTCCACTTT
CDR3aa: CASSWGRSPSPLHF

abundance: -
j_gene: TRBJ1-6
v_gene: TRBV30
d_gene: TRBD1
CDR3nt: TGTGCCTGGAATCCCGGGACAGGAGGATCACCCCTCCACTTT
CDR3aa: CAWNPGTGGSPLHF

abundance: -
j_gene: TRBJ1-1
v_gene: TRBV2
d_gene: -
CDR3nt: TGTGCCAGCAGTGATAGGGGGGTAGGGACTGAAGCTTTCTTT
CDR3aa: CASSDRGVGTEAFF

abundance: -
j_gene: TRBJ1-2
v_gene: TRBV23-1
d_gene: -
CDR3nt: TGCGCCAGCAGTCAATCGTGGCCCGGGAGGTTTGGAGGGGCACCAAACTATGGCTACACCTTC
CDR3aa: CASSQSWPGRFGGAPNYGYTF

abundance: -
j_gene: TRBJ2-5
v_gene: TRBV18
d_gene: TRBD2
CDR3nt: TGTGCCAGCTCGCCACTCGGACTAGCGGGAGAAGAGACCCAGTACTTC
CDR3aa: CASSPLGLAGEETQYF

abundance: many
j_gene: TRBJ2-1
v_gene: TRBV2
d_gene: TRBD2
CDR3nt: TGTGCCAGCAGTGAAGTAGCGGGACCTTACAATGAGCAGTTCTTC
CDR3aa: CASSEVAGPYNEQFF

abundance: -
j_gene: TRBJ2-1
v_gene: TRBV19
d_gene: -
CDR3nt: TGTGCCAGTAGTATTTCCGGGACCCCCGGTGAGCAGTTCTTC
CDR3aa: CASSISGTPGEQFF

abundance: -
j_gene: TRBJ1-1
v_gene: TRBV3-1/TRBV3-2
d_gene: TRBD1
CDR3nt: TGTGCCAGCAGTCTTTTCCGTGGACAGGGGGCTTCGAACACTGAAGCTTTCTTT
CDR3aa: CASSLFRGQGASNTEAFF

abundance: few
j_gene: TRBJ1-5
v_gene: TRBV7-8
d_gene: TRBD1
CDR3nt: TGTGCCAGCAGCCAAGGACAGGGACCCATCCGGCAGCCCCAGCATTTT
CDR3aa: CASSQGQGPIRQPQHF

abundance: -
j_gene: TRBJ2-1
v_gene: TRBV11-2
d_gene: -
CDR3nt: TGTGCCAGCTCGGCCGGTGGGCAGGGGAGGTGGAATGAGCAGTTCTTC
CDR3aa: CASSAGGQGRWNEQFF

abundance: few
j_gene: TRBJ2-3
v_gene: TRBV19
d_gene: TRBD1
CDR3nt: TGTGCCAGTGGGGACAGGGGAAGAGATACGCAGTATTTT
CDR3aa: CASGDRGRDTQYF

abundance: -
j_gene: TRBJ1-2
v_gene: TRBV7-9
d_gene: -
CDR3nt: TGTGCCAGCAGCTCTCCCGCAGGGCAGGGAAACTATGGCTACACCTTC
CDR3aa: CASSSPAGQGNYGYTF